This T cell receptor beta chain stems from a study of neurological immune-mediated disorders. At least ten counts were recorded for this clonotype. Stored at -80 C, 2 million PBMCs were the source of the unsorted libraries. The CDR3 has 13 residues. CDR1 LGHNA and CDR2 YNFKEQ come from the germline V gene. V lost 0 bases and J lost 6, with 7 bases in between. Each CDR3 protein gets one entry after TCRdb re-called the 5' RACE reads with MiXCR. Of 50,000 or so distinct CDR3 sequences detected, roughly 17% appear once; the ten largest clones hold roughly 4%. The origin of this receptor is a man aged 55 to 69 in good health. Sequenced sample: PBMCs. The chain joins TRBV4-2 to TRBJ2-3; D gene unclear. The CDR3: CASSQDYPDTQYF. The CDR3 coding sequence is TGTGCCAGCAGCCAAGATTATCCTGATACGCAGTATTTT.